This TCR beta chain was sequenced in a study of blood T cell repertoires in COVID-19. CDR1 ENHRY and CDR2 SYGVKD come from the germline V gene. The CDR3 totals 19 residues. V shed 5 bases, J shed 3 bases, and the junction held 15 bases outside the gene matches. The table came from immunoSEQ multiplex PCR; TCRdb's copy has only in-frame clones and leaves some out. The data hold approximately 480,000 clones, with 87% observed a single time. The TCR was taken from a young woman who had recovered from COVID-19. Sequencing was carried out using PBMCs or T cells enriched from blood (not recorded which). V and J are TRBV10-3 and TRBJ2-6, with 8 positions matching TRBD2. As DNA, the CDR3 is TGTGCCATCAGTCCCAGTGAGGCGGGGGGCGGTGATGGGGCCAACGTCCTGACTTTC. It specifies CAISPSEAGGGDGANVLTF.